The 20 T cell receptor beta chains presented below share a single source sample, sequenced in a study of T cells after yellow fever vaccination. TCRdb used MiXCR to reprocess the 5' RACE reads, holding one entry per CDR3 protein. Here the sample spans just under 600,000 distinct CDR3 sequences, about 13% being singletons. The sequenced sample was PBMCs, obtained on the day of the yellow fever booster vaccination. These receptors were collected from a man aged 25-45 years who received the YFV17D yellow fever vaccine.

This clonotype was seen many times. V and J are TRBV29-1 and TRBJ2-7; D gene unclear. The V gene's germline CDR1 is SQVTM and CDR2 ANQGSEA. CDR3 length: 11 residues. V lost 4 bases, J lost 3 bases, and 7 bases lay in between. Here the CDR3 DNA reads TGCAGCGTTGTAACTGGCTACGAGCAGTACTTC. Residues: CSVVTGYEQYF.

The chain couples TRBV27 to TRBJ2-2; maybe TRBD2 (5 bases). Germline V gene data show CDR1 as MNHEY and CDR2 as SMNVEV (reference sequence). The CDR3 loop spans 14 amino acids. V was trimmed by 5 bases and J by 6 bases, leaving 13 bases between them. The CDR3 DNA sequence: TGTGCCAGCAGTCCATATACTAGTTCCGGGGAGCTGTTTTTT. Residues: CASSPYTSSGELFF.

This chain joins TRBV27 and TRBJ2-1, with 7 positions matching TRBD2. V lost 6 bases to trimming and J lost 9 bases; unmatched junction nucleotides: 11. The CDR3 consists of 14 residues. Germline CDR1 is MNHEY and CDR2 is SMNVEV (reference sequence). The CDR3 DNA is TGTGCCAGCAGCATAGCGGGCGAGACGGTTGAGCAGTTCTTC. Translated: CASSIAGETVEQFF.

Ten or more counts support this clonotype. The chain recombines TRBV6-1 with TRBJ2-7, with D perhaps TRBD1 (6 bases). The CDR3 extends over 14 amino acids. Germline-derived CDR1 and CDR2 are MNHNS and SASEGT. Trimming left V 10 bases short and J 2 bases short, with 18 bases between. The CDR3 DNA sequence: TGTGCCACGAAGGGATGGGACAAGCCCTACGAGCAGTACTTC. This gives the protein CATKGWDKPYEQYF.

This clonotype was detected ten times or more. The chain's CDR3 is CASSNRDRRTGELFF. The CDR3 nucleotides are TGTGCCAGCAGTAACCGGGACAGGCGGACCGGGGAGCTGTTTTTT. The chain uses TRBV6-5 and TRBJ2-2; 8 bases fit TRBD1. The trim removed 5 bases at V and 5 bases at J, leaving 7 bases unmatched. The germline V gene has CDR1 MNHEY and CDR2 SVGAGI. The CDR3 sequence is 15 residues long.

This clonotype has a handful of counts. The rearrangement uses TRBV7-2 and TRBJ2-1; unclear D gene. The CDR3 covers 14 residues. The V and J ends lost 7 bases and 5 bases respectively, with 15 bases between them. Germline CDR1 is SGHTA and CDR2 is FQGNSA. This chain's CDR3 is CASKVYPSHNEQFF. The CDR3 bases are TGTGCCAGCAAAGTTTACCCCAGCCACAATGAGCAGTTCTTC.

The rearrangement uses TRBV5-1 and TRBJ2-3; TRBD2 aligns across 10 bases. Germline CDR1 reads SGHRS; CDR2 reads YFSETQ. The V segment lost 5 bases and the J segment 2 bases; nucleotides outside the gene matches: 11. This CDR3 comprises 17 residues. In nucleotides, the CDR3 is TGCGCCAGCAGAAGAAGCGGGAGGGCCGATCTCACAGATACGCAGTATTTT. Translating it yields CASRRSGRADLTDTQYF.

This clonotype was counted a few times. This sequence joins TRBV19 and TRBJ2-2; D is unclear. Trimming stripped 7 bases from V and 8 bases from J, with 17 bases between. Germline values: CDR1 LNHDA, CDR2 SQIVND (reference sequence). This CDR3 is built from 14 residues. The CDR3: CASTPRRYSGELFF. The CDR3 coding sequence is TGTGCCAGTACCCCCAGACGATACTCAGGGGAGCTGTTTTTT. The whole variable domain, filled in from reference TRBV19 and TRBJ2-2, reads DGGITQSPKYLFRKEGQNVTLSCEQNLNHDAMYWYRQDPGQGLRLIYYSQIVNDFQKGDIAEGYSVSREKKESFPLTVTSAQKNPTAFYLCASTPRRYSGELFFGEGSRLTVL.

The genes are TRBV5-6 and TRBJ1-5, with a tentative D call TRBD1 (5 bases). The ends were cut back, 3 bases at V and 7 bases at J, with 17 bases in the middle. The CDR3 sequence is 15 residues long. Germline CDR1 SGHDT, CDR2 YYEEEE. CDR3 sequence: CASSSLGKGQQPQHF. The CDR3 nucleotides read TGTGCCAGCAGCTCTTTGGGGAAGGGGCAACAGCCCCAGCATTTT.

In this sample, this clonotype turned up a few times. The rearrangement links TRBV20-1 to TRBJ2-1; 10 bases match TRBD2. CDR3 length: 15 amino acids. V gave up 5 bases and J gave up 8 bases; unmatched junction bases: 12. In germline, CDR1 is DFQATT, CDR2 SNEGSKA (reference sequence). CDR3 sequence: CSAHHTSGIAYEQFF. CDR3 sequence (DNA): TGCAGTGCTCACCACACTAGCGGGATTGCCTATGAGCAGTTCTTC.

This clonotype has just a few counts. This chain joins TRBV7-2 and TRBJ2-3; D remains unclear. The CDR3 consists of 12 residues. The V gene lost 3 bases and the J gene lost 11 bases, with 12 bases spanning the gap. Per germline, CDR1 SGHTA and CDR2 FQGNSA. The CDR3 spells CASSFGPLRQYF. The CDR3 DNA reads TGTGCCAGCAGCTTCGGACCGCTGAGGCAGTATTTT.

The rearrangement joins TRBV12-3 or TRBV12-4 to TRBJ2-1; 8 bases line up with TRBD1. CDR3 size: 14 residues. J gave up 6 bases and V 5 bases, and 6 bases lay outside the gene matches. CDR3: CASSRLDRVNEQFF. The DNA for the CDR3 is TGTGCCAGCAGTCGTTTGGACAGGGTCAATGAGCAGTTCTTC.

This chain uses TRBV10-3 with TRBJ1-1; D might be TRBD1 (5 bases). V was trimmed by 10 bases and J by 5 bases, leaving 17 bases between them. Germline lookup yields CDR1 ENHRY and CDR2 SYGVKD. The CDR3 loop spans 13 amino acids. The DNA for the CDR3 is TGTGCCACGCTACGGGACCGGGGGACTGAAGCTTTCTTT. The encoded protein is CATLRDRGTEAFF.

This chain links TRBV2 with TRBJ2-5; no definite D call. The CDR3 contains 11 residues. Looked up from germline, CDR1 is SNHLY and CDR2 is FYNNEI. Trimming took off 8 bases at V and 10 bases at J, with 14 bases between the two ends. Written as DNA, the CDR3 is TGTGCCAGCGATATTTCCCGTGACCAGTACTTC. This codes for CASDISRDQYF.

This rearrangement joins TRBV5-1 to TRBJ2-1; TRBD2 aligns across 8 bases. The V gene end was trimmed by 3 bases and the J gene end by 8 bases; junction bases not matched to a gene: 1. This CDR3 has 12 amino acids. In germline, CDR1 is SGHRS, CDR2 YFSETQ. The CDR3 here is CASSWTSHEQFF. CDR3 bases: TGCGCCAGCAGCTGGACTAGCCATGAGCAGTTCTTC. The variable domain in full, with the rest retrieved from reference TRBV5-1 and TRBJ2-1, is KAGVTQTPRYLIKTRGQQVTLSCSPISGHRSVSWYQQTPGQGLQFLFEYFSETQRNKGNFPGRFSGRQFSNSRSEMNVSTLELGDSALYLCASSWTSHEQFFGPGTRLTVL.

This clonotype was detected many times. This chain uses TRBV6-1 with TRBJ2-1, with TRBD2 identical over 7 bases. CDR1 is MNHNS and CDR2 is SASEGT in the germline V gene. CDR3 length equals 15 residues. The V segment lost 10 bases and the J segment 1 base; nucleotides outside the gene matches: 10. CDR3 DNA sequence: TGTGCCACGAGGCGGGAGATTCGGTCCTACAATGAGCAGTTCTTC. Its protein is CATRREIRSYNEQFF.

The chain links TRBV12-5 to TRBJ2-5; 10 nucleotides match TRBD2. V shed 2 bases and J 5 bases; nucleotides not matched to a gene: 8. This CDR3 comprises 16 residues. Germline CDR1 and CDR2: LGHNT and FRNRAP. This chain's CDR3 is CASGLPHQREGETQYF. In DNA, the CDR3 is TGTGCTAGTGGTTTGCCTCACCAGCGGGAGGGGGAGACCCAGTACTTC.

This clonotype has only a few counts. V is TRBV18 and J is TRBJ2-3; 9 bases are a match to TRBD2. V was pared by 1 base and J by 2 bases, with 4 bases of the junction left unmatched. The germline V gene has CDR1 KGHSH and CDR2 LQKENI. CDR3 size: 16 residues. CDR3 amino acids: CASSPQRLADTDTQYF. CDR3 coding DNA: TGTGCCAGCTCACCACAAAGACTAGCGGACACAGATACGCAGTATTTT.

This clonotype was seen a handful of times. The V and J genes are TRBV20-1 and TRBJ2-5; no clear D. Germline-derived CDR1 and CDR2 are DFQATT and SNEGSKA (reference sequence). This CDR3 has 14 amino acids. Trimming took off 4 bases at V and 1 base at J, with 13 bases between the two ends. CDR3 loop: CSATTRTPQETQYF. The DNA for the CDR3 is TGCAGTGCTACCACCAGAACCCCCCAAGAGACCCAGTACTTC.

This clonotype was seen only a few times. The J gene is TRBJ2-2, the V gene TRBV5-4, with 7 bases matching TRBD2. The CDR3 covers 18 residues. The germline CDR1 and CDR2 sequences are SGHNT and YYREEE (reference sequence). After removal of 3 bases from V and 4 bases from J, the junction contained 15 bases not matched to a gene. CDR3 coding DNA: TGTGCCAGCAGCTCGAGACTAGCCCAACCCTCGAGCACCGGGGAGCTGTTTTTT. It is translated as CASSSRLAQPSSTGELFF.